These 13 T cell receptor beta chains share one sample of origin, sequenced in a study of regulatory T cells in long-lasting Graves disease. Libraries of TCR beta came from iRepertoire HTBI primers plus Arm-PCR of CDR3 regions. A single record per CDR3 protein comes from TCRdb applying MiXCR to the multiplex PCR reads. The sample consists of 420,000 or so distinct CDR3 sequences, about 16% of them appearing once. Time point here: newly diagnosed GD, antithyroid drugs for less than 3 months. PBMC-extracted RNA yielded the TCR library. These same records also appear under a second study, on T cells in Graves' hyperthyroidism and ophthalmopathy.

The sample in question was peripheral blood mononuclear cells (PBMCs), obtained at new diagnosis, from a patient treated with antithyroid drugs. The receptors were sampled from a woman aged 18-29 years with Graves disease.

The sample holds many counts of this clonotype. The chain has TRBV7-2 and TRBJ1-4; perhaps TRBD1 as D (5 bases). The CDR3 has 18 residues. The V end was cut by 6 bases, the J end by 0 bases, with 20 bases between. The germline CDR1 and CDR2 sequences are SGHTA and FQGNSA. The CDR3 region has the DNA TGTGCCAGCAGTCTATCTCGGCAGGGAGTTGCAACTAATGAAAAACTGTTTTTT. Its translation: CASSLSRQGVATNEKLFF. Full variable domain (rest looked up from reference TRBV7-2 and TRBJ1-4): GAGVSQSPSNKVTEKGKDVELRCDPISGHTALYWYRQSLGQGLEFLIYFQGNSAPDKSGLPSDRFSAERTGGSVSTLTIQRTQQEDSAVYLCASSLSRQGVATNEKLFFGSGTQLSVL.

Turning to this clonotype: A read error may be the cause here, since a much bigger clone is one base away. The chain carries TRBV28 and TRBJ1-5; D is undetermined. This CDR3 comprises 13 residues. The ends were cut back, 8 bases at V and 3 bases at J, with 11 bases in the middle. From germline, CDR1 is MDHEN and CDR2 SYDVKM. The CDR3 DNA reads TGTGCCAGCTGCAGGCAGACCAATCAGCCCCAGCATTTT. Amino acid sequence: CASCRQTNQPQHF.

This clonotype was counted ten times or more. V gene TRBV2 combines with J gene TRBJ2-1, with D tentatively TRBD1 (6 bases). CDR3 length equals 15 residues. Germline V lookup: CDR1 SNHLY, CDR2 FYNNEI. V was trimmed by 9 bases and J by 0 bases, leaving 15 bases between them. CDR3 DNA: TGTGCCAGTACACAGGGTCCGGGCTCCTACAATGAGCAGTTCTTC. It encodes CASTQGPGSYNEQFF.

This clonotype has only a few counts. V usage is TRBV15 and J usage is TRBJ2-5; the D is unclear. Germline V gene sequence: CDR1 LNHNV, CDR2 YYDKDF (reference sequence). The CDR3 covers 13 residues. Trimming removed 0 bases from V and 1 base from J, with 3 bases in between. CDR3 sequence reads: CATSRDPQETQYF. Here the CDR3 DNA reads TGTGCCACCAGCAGAGACCCCCAAGAGACCCAGTACTTC.

This clonotype turned up a few times. This clone may be a read error of a much larger clone one base away. V and J are TRBV5-1 and TRBJ2-3, with TRBD1 identical over 11 bases. The CDR3 covers 16 residues. The V segment lost 7 bases and the J segment 4 bases; nucleotides outside the gene matches: 11. Germline CDR1 is SGHRS and CDR2 is YFSETQ. CDR3 coding DNA: TGCGCCAGCGGCCGAGGGACAGGGGGTATGGCAGATACGCAGTATTTT. Protein: CASGRGTGGMADTQYF.

This chain uses TRBV3-1 with TRBJ2-5; perhaps TRBD2 as D (6 bases). Germline V gene lookup returns CDR1 LGHDT and CDR2 YNNKEL (reference sequence). The CDR3 has 14 residues. V lost 5 bases and J lost 0, with 10 bases in between. CDR3 nucleotides: TGTGCCAGCAGCAACCGGGACTACCAAGAGACCCAGTACTTC. Its protein is CASSNRDYQETQYF.

This clonotype was detected many times. CDR3 in DNA: TGTGCCAGCAGTGGGGTAGCGGGAGGGCCGGACAATGAGCAGTTCTTC. This encodes CASSGVAGGPDNEQFF. V gene TRBV6-2 or TRBV6-3 combines with J gene TRBJ2-1; 11 bases are shared with TRBD2. The CDR3 loop spans 16 amino acids. The V gene end was trimmed by 5 bases and the J gene end by 5 bases; junction bases not matched to a gene: 8. Germline values: CDR1 MNHEY, CDR2 SVGEGT.

The V call is TRBV7-3, the J call TRBJ2-1, with 8 bases aligning to TRBD2. Germline CDR1 is SGHTA and CDR2 is FQGTGA. The CDR3 runs 17 residues. V trimming: 5 bases; J trimming: 2 bases; junction bases outside the gene matches: 11. The CDR3 DNA follows: TGTGCCAGCAGCCTCATTGCGGGAGGCCCTACCTACAATGAGCAGTTCTTC. It specifies CASSLIAGGPTYNEQFF.

Ten or more counts support this clonotype. The chain uses TRBV2 and TRBJ2-7; the match to TRBD2 covers 8 bases. V lost 11 bases, J lost 2 bases, and 5 bases stayed unmatched. The germline V gene encodes CDR1 SNHLY and CDR2 FYNNEI. The CDR3 is 12 residues long. For the CDR3, the DNA is TGTGCCTCCGGCGGGGGGCCCTACGAGCAGTACTTC. Residues: CASGGGPYEQYF.

This clonotype was observed many times. The J gene is TRBJ2-1, the V gene TRBV4-1, with 11 bases aligning to TRBD2. The V and J ends lost 4 bases and 3 bases, in that order; junction bases with no gene match: 11. Germline V gene lookup returns CDR1 MGHRA and CDR2 YSYEKL. The CDR3 consists of 18 residues. Here the CDR3 reads CASSRKTSGRHYYNEQFF. The CDR3 bases are TGCGCCAGCAGCCGAAAAACTAGCGGGAGACATTACTACAATGAGCAGTTCTTC.

In the case of this clonotype: The junction does not match germline at one end; this may be a read error. The rearrangement uses TRBV12-3 or TRBV12-4 and TRBJ2-1; D is ambiguous. The length of the CDR3 is 14 residues. In DNA, the CDR3 is TGTGCCAGCGGGAAGGCGGAGTTCACGGATGAGCAGTCCTTC. Protein product: CASGKAEFTDEQSF.

At least ten counts were recorded for this clonotype. The chain has TRBV20-1 and TRBJ2-3; TRBD1 or TRBD2 may be the D gene (5 bases each). The length of the CDR3 is 12 residues. V lost 1 base and J 5 bases, leaving 7 bases between the germline ends. Germline CDR1 reads DFQATT; CDR2 reads SNEGSKA (reference sequence). CDR3 coding DNA: TGCAGTGCTAGAGCGGGGCAAGATACGCAGTATTTT. This gives the protein CSARAGQDTQYF.

Regarding this clonotype: This is likely a read error, given that the CDR3 carries no conserved phenylalanine or tryptophan at its end. The genes are TRBV20-1 and TRBJ2-7; D might be TRBD1 (6 bases). The germline gives CDR1 DFQATT, CDR2 SNEGSKA (reference sequence). Trimming removed 0 bases from V and 2 bases from J, with 8 bases in between. The CDR3 loop spans 13 amino acids. The CDR3 region is CSARDGQPYEQYL. CDR3 in DNA: TGCAGTGCTAGAGATGGACAGCCCTACGAGCAGTACCTC.